The 12 T cell receptor beta chains presented below share a single source sample, sequenced in a study of shared clonotypes between healthy human individuals. Here immunoSEQ multiplex PCR was the method, and the copy in TCRdb shows in-frame clones only, minus some. The data hold approximately 2.5 million clones, with 80% to 95% observed a single time. Sequences were obtained from naive CD4+ T cells from PBMCs. Noted subset: CD45RA+ positively selected. All receptors come from a man in his late teens or twenties in good health. Some clones in this sample may be carry-over from other donors' samples.

The V and J genes are TRBV19 and TRBJ1-5; 10 bases agree with TRBD1. The CDR3 consists of 16 residues. After removal of 7 bases from V and 0 bases from J, the junction contained 6 bases not matched to a gene. The germline V gene has CDR1 LNHDA and CDR2 SQIVND (reference sequence). The CDR3 coding sequence is TGTGCCAGTACCCGGACAGGGGGGTTTAGCAATCAGCCCCAGCATTTT. Its protein is CASTRTGGFSNQPQHF.

In regard to this clone: The sample carries other DNA sequences with the same CDR3. The rearrangement joins TRBV19 to TRBJ1-1, with a weak D call TRBD1 (5 bases). V was pared by 6 bases and J by 0 bases, with 8 bases between. This CDR3 contains 13 residues. The germline V gene has CDR1 LNHDA and CDR2 SQIVND (reference sequence). The CDR3 DNA follows: TGTGCCAGTAGCGGGACGGTGAACACTGAAGCTTTCTTT. Translated, it gives CASSGTVNTEAFF.

J is TRBJ2-3 and V is TRBV2; tentatively, D is TRBD1 (5 bases). V lost 7 bases, J lost 2 bases, and 13 bases lay in between. This CDR3 region has 14 residues. The germline gives CDR1 SNHLY, CDR2 FYNNEI. Here the CDR3 reads CASKRVQVTDTQYF. DNA for the CDR3: TGTGCCAGCAAAAGGGTACAGGTCACAGATACGCAGTATTTT.

The chain joins TRBV6-6 to TRBJ2-3; D remains unclear. The CDR3 length is 14 residues. Germline values: CDR1 MNHNY, CDR2 SVGAGI (reference sequence). Trimming shortened V by 2 bases and J by 6 bases, and 12 bases separated the two germline ends. The CDR3 loop is CASSYLSIGDTQYF. DNA of the CDR3: TGTGCCAGCAGTTACCTATCCATTGGGGATACGCAGTATTTT.

The chain joins TRBV5-1 to TRBJ2-1, with TRBD2 matching over 16 bases. The CDR3 totals 15 residues. The trim removed 4 bases at V and 8 bases at J, leaving 3 bases unmatched. Germline CDR1 and CDR2: SGHRS and YFSETQ. This chain's CDR3 is CASSTGLAGGHEQFF. The CDR3 DNA is TGCGCCAGCAGCACGGGACTAGCGGGAGGGCATGAGCAGTTCTTC. The full variable domain, in which reference TRBV5-1 and TRBJ2-1 provide the parts outside the CDR3, is KAGVTQTPRYLIKTRGQQVTLSCSPISGHRSVSWYQQTPGQGLQFLFEYFSETQRNKGNFPGRFSGRQFSNSRSEMNVSTLELGDSALYLCASSTGLAGGHEQFFGPGTRLTVL.

V gene TRBV5-5 combines with J gene TRBJ1-5, with unresolved D. The V gene's germline CDR1 is SGHKS and CDR2 YYEKEE (reference sequence). The V end lost 4 bases, the J end lost 9 bases, and 14 bases lay between the germline ends. The CDR3 covers 13 residues. DNA for the CDR3: TGTGCCAGCAGCCGGCCCCCCCGTGGGCCCCAGCATTTT. Translation: CASSRPPRGPQHF.

In the case of this clone: This CDR3 is also generated by other DNA sequences in the sample. V and J are TRBV28 and TRBJ2-1, with TRBD2 matching 9 bases. The CDR3 is 15 amino acids. Germline V lookup: CDR1 MDHEN, CDR2 SYDVKM. The trim removed 2 bases at V and 7 bases at J, leaving 6 bases unmatched. The CDR3 protein is CASSLPGLASNEQFF. For the CDR3, the DNA is TGTGCCAGCAGTTTACCGGGACTAGCAAGTAATGAGCAGTTCTTC.

The rearrangement joins TRBV11-2 to TRBJ2-7, with no clear D. The CDR3 is made up of 15 amino acids. The V gene's germline CDR1 is SGHAT and CDR2 FQNNGV. With 2 bases removed from V and 0 bases from J, the gap between germline ends came to 11 bases. CDR3 sequence (DNA): TGTGCCAGCAGCTTAACGGGCGGTAGCTCCTACGAGCAGTACTTC. Translation: CASSLTGGSSYEQYF. The full variable domain, with the rest looked up from reference TRBV11-2 and TRBJ2-7, is EAGVAQSPRYKIIEKRQSVAFWCNPISGHATLYWYQQILGQGPKLLIQFQNNGVVDDSQLPKDRFSAERLKGVDSTLKIQPAKLEDSAVYLCASSLTGGSSYEQYFGPGTRLTVT.

The chain recombines TRBV7-6 with TRBJ1-2; maybe TRBD1 (6 bases). The CDR3 consists of 13 residues. Germline V CDR1 and CDR2: SGHVS, FNYEAQ. Trimming pared 0 bases from V and 8 bases from J, leaving 10 bases between. The CDR3 coding sequence is TGTGCCAGCAGCTTAGCGAGGGGACAAGGCTACACCTTC. Its translation is CASSLARGQGYTF.

The chain uses TRBV4-2 and TRBJ2-1; D possibly corresponds to TRBD1 (5 bases). V was clipped by 2 bases and J by 6 bases, with 20 bases between them. Germline CDR1 and CDR2: LGHNA and YNFKEQ. The CDR3 is made up of 17 amino acids. The DNA of the CDR3 is TGTGCCAGCAGCCAATCCAGGGCCGAGCTCCGGGTCAATGAGCAGTTCTTC. Protein product: CASSQSRAELRVNEQFF.

To note about this clone: The sample holds other DNA sequences that translate to the same CDR3. The chain combines TRBV27 with TRBJ2-1; 11 bases agree with TRBD2. The germline CDR1 and CDR2 sequences are MNHEY and SMNVEV (reference sequence). The CDR3 is 16 residues long. V was pared by 6 bases and J by 0 bases, with 4 bases of the junction left unmatched. This CDR3 reads CASSRLAGSSYNEQFF. The DNA for the CDR3 is TGTGCCAGCAGCAGACTAGCGGGGAGCTCCTACAATGAGCAGTTCTTC.

J is TRBJ2-7 and V is TRBV9, with 11 bases identical to TRBD1. Looked up from germline, CDR1 is SGDLS and CDR2 is YYNGEE. The CDR3 is 16 amino acids. V shed 0 bases and J 5 bases; nucleotides not matched to a gene: 7. The CDR3 loop is CASSVAQGQGVHEQYF. CDR3 nucleotides: TGTGCCAGCAGCGTAGCTCAGGGACAGGGGGTCCACGAGCAGTACTTC.